A single sample is the source of the 15 T cell receptor beta chains below, sequenced in a study of CD8+ T cells in alopecia areata. Described treatment: oral pan-JAK inhibitor, 5-10 mg twice daily. As the sequencing template, cDNA was produced by extracting RNA and reverse transcribing it. Repertoires were generated with immunoSEQ multiplex PCR, while TCRdb's copy carries only in-frame clones and drops some. The table has 95,000 to 100,000 clones, 55% to 70% seen once. The sample was CD8+ T cells sorted from blood, taken between weeks 55 and 65, from a patient treated with tofacitinib. The receptors shown here come from a human donor with alopecia areata.

The rearrangement uses TRBV30 and TRBJ1-1; 8 bases agree with TRBD1. Germline V gene lookup returns CDR1 GTSNPN and CDR2 SVGIG (reference sequence). This CDR3 is 13 amino acids long. The ends lost 0 bases at V and 5 bases at J; junction bases unmatched: 2. The CDR3 reads CAWSVQGVTEAFF. CDR3 bases: TGTGCCTGGAGTGTACAGGGGGTGACTGAAGCTTTCTTT.

The V gene is TRBV29-1, the J gene TRBJ2-7, with 7 bases that match TRBD2. The trim removed 3 bases at V and 5 bases at J, leaving 4 bases unmatched. The CDR3 has 12 residues. Germline values: CDR1 SQVTM, CDR2 ANQGSEA. The CDR3 is CSVDGGSHEQYF. The CDR3 DNA sequence: TGCAGCGTTGACGGGGGGAGCCACGAGCAGTACTTC.

In this sample, this clone turned up once. The chain has TRBV6-5 and TRBJ2-7, with a tentative D call TRBD1 (7 bases). This CDR3 comprises 14 residues. V gave up 6 bases and J gave up 0 bases, with 12 bases separating them. The germline V gene has CDR1 MNHEY and CDR2 SVGAGI. As DNA, the CDR3 is TGTGCCAGCAGCCTCAGGGGGGACTCCTACGAGCAGTACTTC. Protein product: CASSLRGDSYEQYF.

A few counts support this clone. In nucleotides, the CDR3 is TGTGCCAGCAGTGAATGGGGGTCGAGCAATCAGCCCCAGCATTTT. Its protein is CASSEWGSSNQPQHF. The chain couples TRBV6-1 to TRBJ1-5, with D tentatively TRBD1 (5 bases). The CDR3 consists of 15 residues. The V gene lost 2 bases and the J gene lost 1 base, with 9 bases spanning the gap. The germline V gene encodes CDR1 MNHNS and CDR2 SASEGT.

This clone was counted only a few times. The CDR3, as DNA: TGTGCCAGCACCGGGGGGACAGATCAAGAGACCCAGTACTTC. Encoded protein: CASTGGTDQETQYF. The chain recombines TRBV5-5 with TRBJ2-5, with D tentatively TRBD1 or TRBD2 (7 bases each). The CDR3 totals 14 residues. The germline V and J ends were trimmed by 6 bases and 2 bases, with 14 bases remaining between them. Per germline, CDR1 SGHKS and CDR2 YYEKEE (reference sequence).

This clone appeared once. The chain is built from TRBV10-3 and TRBJ1-5, with D possibly being TRBD1 (5 bases). CDR3 length: 14 residues. The germline CDR1 and CDR2 sequences are ENHRY and SYGVKD. Trimming took 7 bases from V and 2 from J, leaving 12 bases between them. The CDR3 is CAIKRDGGNQPQHF. Here the CDR3 DNA reads TGTGCCATCAAGCGGGACGGGGGCAATCAGCCCCAGCATTTT.

This chain links TRBV15 with TRBJ1-3, with TRBD1 matching over 7 bases. V gave up 5 bases and J gave up 2 bases; unmatched junction bases: 6. Germline CDR1 and CDR2: LNHNV and YYDKDF (reference sequence). The CDR3 is 15 amino acids. CDR3 loop: CATSGGQDPGNTIYF. DNA for the CDR3: TGTGCCACCAGCGGCGGACAGGACCCTGGAAACACCATATATTTT.

This clone showed up just once. The chain employs TRBV9 and TRBJ2-3; D unclear. Trimming removed 3 bases from V and 2 bases from J, with 16 bases in between. This CDR3 is 16 amino acids long. The germline CDR1 and CDR2 sequences are SGDLS and YYNGEE. The CDR3 nucleotides are TGTGCCAGCAGCGATTCCATGCAAGCAAACACAGATACGCAGTATTTT. Translation gives CASSDSMQANTDTQYF.

This clone has just one count. The V gene is TRBV19, the J gene TRBJ2-2; D remains ambiguous. Deletions cut 3 bases from V and 7 bases from J, with 21 bases between. This CDR3 spans 17 amino acids. Germline V gene lookup returns CDR1 LNHDA and CDR2 SQIVND (reference sequence). The CDR3 region has the DNA TGTGCCAGTAGTATTTCGGCGGCCATTCAAGTGGTCGGGGAGCTGTTTTTT. This sequence encodes CASSISAAIQVVGELFF.

The chain links TRBV30 to TRBJ2-4; 7 positions agree with TRBD1. V trimming: 8 bases; J trimming: 6 bases; junction bases outside the gene matches: 10. Germline CDR1 GTSNPN, CDR2 SVGIG (reference sequence). This CDR3 contains 13 residues. The CDR3 loop is CAGNLRDRNIQYF. For the CDR3, the DNA is TGTGCCGGAAATCTCCGGGACAGAAACATTCAGTACTTC.

This clone was detected only a few times. The rearrangement uses TRBV2 and TRBJ2-5, with D maybe TRBD1 (6 bases). Deletions cut 1 base from V and 1 base from J, with 7 bases between. CDR3 length equals 14 residues. CDR1 is SNHLY, CDR2 FYNNEI, per germline. Here the CDR3 DNA reads TGTGCCAGCAGTGAAGACAGGGCCCAAGAGACCCAGTACTTC. It codes for CASSEDRAQETQYF.

This clone has only a few counts. This chain connects TRBV7-8 to TRBJ2-4, with D perhaps matching TRBD1 or TRBD2 (5 bases each). CDR3 length: 16 amino acids. Trimming pared 0 bases from V and 5 bases from J, leaving 14 bases between. The V gene's germline CDR1 is SGHVS and CDR2 FQNEAQ. CDR3 nucleotides: TGTGCCAGCAGCTTAGCGTGGGGGTTAAAGGAAAACATTCAGTACTTC. Residues: CASSLAWGLKENIQYF.

The chain employs TRBV29-1 and TRBJ1-3; possible D gene TRBD1, 5 bases. Germline V CDR1 and CDR2: SQVTM, ANQGSEA. This CDR3 is 14 amino acids long. V was pared by 8 bases and J by 2 bases, with 16 bases between. The CDR3 DNA follows: TGCAGCTGTACAGGCTCCTCTGCTGGAAACACCATATATTTT. It specifies CSCTGSSAGNTIYF.

J is TRBJ2-7 and V is TRBV6-5; 7 nucleotides match TRBD1. The CDR3 contains 14 residues. V was pared by 4 bases and J by 4 bases, with 7 bases of the junction left unmatched. CDR1 and CDR2 from the germline V gene are MNHEY and SVGAGI. The CDR3 loop is CASSSRQGLYEQYF. In DNA, the CDR3 is TGTGCCAGCAGTTCACGACAGGGTTTGTACGAGCAGTACTTC.

The V call is TRBV25-1, the J call TRBJ1-2; maybe TRBD1 (5 bases). Looked up from germline, CDR1 is MGHDK and CDR2 is SYGVNS. The V end lost 1 base, the J end lost 6 bases, and 12 bases lay between the germline ends. The CDR3 sequence is 14 residues long. The CDR3 spells CASSESPRRDGYTF. In DNA, the CDR3 is TGTGCCAGCAGTGAATCCCCCCGCAGGGATGGCTACACCTTC.